Shown below are 29 T cell receptor beta chains from a single sample sequenced in a study of post-analysis software for immune sequencing data. Tagging with unique molecular identifiers was a feature of the TCR beta cDNA libraries. TCRdb itself ran the PCR reads through MiXCR, one entry per CDR3 protein. The top ten clones hold 6% of a sample with a few hundred thousand distinct CDR3 sequences, around a third of them seen once. Regarding the study as a whole: Five TRBV segments, including TRBV5-6, TRBV5-1 and TRBV20-1, were more frequent in patients than controls.

These receptors have no identified antigens. The material sequenced was blood. The receptors here all came from a girl under 18 with multiple sclerosis.

The rearrangement uses TRBV5-1 and TRBJ2-3, with D tentatively TRBD2 (5 bases). Per germline, CDR1 SGHRS and CDR2 YFSETQ. The CDR3 covers 16 residues. Trimming removed 7 bases at V and 2 bases at J, with 20 bases between. CDR3 bases: TGCGCCAGCTACGACGGCACAGAGGGTTTCACAGATACGCAGTATTTT. Its translation is CASYDGTEGFTDTQYF.

V gene TRBV4-1 combines with J gene TRBJ2-5; a possible D gene is TRBD2 (5 bases). The CDR3 spans 16 residues. The V gene's germline CDR1 is MGHRA and CDR2 YSYEKL. V was trimmed by 1 base and J by 2 bases, leaving 14 bases between them. The CDR3 reads CASSQVGGLGQETQYF. As DNA, the CDR3 is TGCGCCAGCAGCCAAGTAGGAGGACTTGGGCAAGAGACCCAGTACTTC.

The rearrangement uses TRBV27 and TRBJ1-4, with a tentative D call TRBD1 (6 bases). This CDR3 contains 14 residues. Germline CDR1 is MNHEY and CDR2 is SMNVEV (reference sequence). Trimming took 6 bases from V and 4 from J, leaving 12 bases between them. The CDR3 DNA reads TGTGCCAGCAGAATGACAGGCCGTAATGAAAAACTGTTTTTT. Protein product: CASRMTGRNEKLFF.

This chain connects TRBV5-1 to TRBJ1-5; a weak D match, TRBD1 (6 bases). The CDR3 spans 15 residues. Germline CDR1 and CDR2: SGHRS and YFSETQ. Between the trimmed V and J ends, which lost 4 bases and 5 bases, there was a span of 16 bases. This CDR3 is CASSPGQGTYQPQHF. The CDR3 region has the DNA TGCGCCAGCAGCCCCGGCCAGGGGACTTATCAGCCCCAGCATTTT.

This clonotype was picked up many times. The chain links TRBV6-5 to TRBJ2-6; D remains ambiguous. V was clipped by 6 bases and J by 4 bases, with 7 bases between them. The germline gives CDR1 MNHEY, CDR2 SVGAGI. The CDR3 length is 13 residues. The CDR3 DNA reads as TGTGCCAGCAGCCGCTCCGGGGCCAACGTCCTGACTTTC. It codes for CASSRSGANVLTF.

The sample holds many counts of this clonotype. This rearrangement joins TRBV6-4 to TRBJ2-7; D gene uncertain. The CDR3 loop spans 11 amino acids. In germline, CDR1 is MRHNA, CDR2 SNTAGT. Trimming took off 9 bases at V and 0 bases at J, with 6 bases between the two ends. The CDR3 region has the DNA TGTGCCAGAACATCCTCCTACGAGCAGTACTTC. This translates into CARTSSYEQYF.

This rearrangement joins TRBV6-5 to TRBJ1-5; no reliable D call. Germline lookup yields CDR1 MNHEY and CDR2 SVGAGI. The CDR3 is made up of 12 amino acids. Trimming took 5 bases from V and 7 from J, leaving 9 bases between them. The CDR3 here is CASSNDGQPQHF. CDR3 coding DNA: TGTGCCAGCAGTAACGACGGACAGCCCCAGCATTTT.

This clonotype was detected only a few times. The J gene is TRBJ2-1, the V gene TRBV4-1; TRBD2 aligns across 8 bases. The length of the CDR3 is 15 residues. Germline CDR1 MGHRA, CDR2 YSYEKL. Trimming cost V 0 bases and J 10 bases; bases outside gene matches: 8. This CDR3 is CASSQEALTSGEQFF. The DNA for the CDR3 is TGCGCCAGCAGCCAAGAAGCTTTAACTAGCGGCGAGCAGTTCTTC.

The chain is built from TRBV24-1 and TRBJ1-2, with D maybe TRBD1 (6 bases). Trimming pared 4 bases from V and 5 bases from J, leaving 10 bases between. The CDR3 sequence is 13 residues long. Germline-derived CDR1 and CDR2 are KGHDR and SFDVKD. The CDR3 DNA reads TGTGCCACCAGTGACCCGGACAGATATGGCTACACCTTC. As protein: CATSDPDRYGYTF.

The count of this clonotype is one. This chain uses TRBV24-1 with TRBJ2-5; D might be TRBD2 (6 bases). The length of the CDR3 is 18 residues. V lost 1 base and J lost 4, with 21 bases in between. The germline V gene encodes CDR1 KGHDR and CDR2 SFDVKD. CDR3 protein: CATSDLGGRGFEGETQYF. The CDR3 DNA follows: TGTGCCACCAGTGATTTAGGAGGACGGGGGTTTGAGGGAGAGACCCAGTACTTC.

This clonotype was seen at least ten times. V and J are TRBV12-3 or TRBV12-4 and TRBJ1-1, with TRBD1 as a possible D gene (6 bases). The CDR3 is 13 residues long. The V end lost 6 bases, the J end lost 5 bases, and 13 bases lay between the germline ends. The CDR3 sequence: CASSFGGGTEAFF. The CDR3 DNA reads as TGTGCCAGCAGCTTTGGAGGGGGGACTGAAGCTTTCTTT.

This clonotype was observed a handful of times. The V and J genes are TRBV5-4 and TRBJ2-3; 8 nucleotides agree with TRBD2. Per the germline V gene, CDR1 is SGHNT and CDR2 is YYREEE (reference sequence). The length of the CDR3 is 16 residues. With V trimmed by 2 bases and J by 3 bases, 8 bases remained unmatched. The CDR3 protein is CASSFARGAETDTQYF. The CDR3 DNA sequence: TGTGCCAGCAGCTTTGCGCGGGGGGCAGAGACAGATACGCAGTATTTT.

CDR3 in amino acids: CASSSPGRDRVYGYTF. CDR3 nucleotide sequence: TGTGCCAGCAGTTCCCCCGGGCGGGACAGGGTCTATGGCTACACCTTC. The chain combines TRBV6-5 with TRBJ1-2; 9 bases are shared with TRBD1. CDR1 and CDR2 (germline): MNHEY, SVGAGI. This CDR3 region has 16 residues. V dropped 4 bases and J dropped 4; count of bases not matched to a gene: 10.

The rearrangement joins TRBV2 to TRBJ2-3; D uncertain. From germline, CDR1 is SNHLY and CDR2 FYNNEI. V shed 3 bases and J shed 4 bases, with 8 bases lying between them. The CDR3 consists of 13 residues. CDR3 sequence: CASSDGPADTQYF. The CDR3 nucleotides read TGTGCCAGCAGTGACGGGCCGGCAGATACGCAGTATTTT. Full variable domain (outside the CDR3, taken from reference TRBV2 and TRBJ2-3): EPEVTQTPSHQVTQMGQEVILRCVPISNHLYFYWYRQILGQKVEFLVSFYNNEISEKSEIFDDQFSVERPDGSNFTLKIRSTKLEDSAMYFCASSDGPADTQYFGPGTRLTVL.

Regarding this clonotype: A read error may be the cause here, since a much bigger clone is one base away. The V call is TRBV20-1, the J call TRBJ2-7; D not resolved. The DNA end lines up better with TRBJ2-5; the J call may be wrong. Germline-derived CDR1 and CDR2 are DFQATT and SNEGSKA (reference sequence). This CDR3 is built from 11 residues. CDR3 sequence reads: CSAGSGETQYF. The CDR3 DNA reads TGCAGTGCAGGATCAGGTGAGACCCAGTACTTC.

The chain uses TRBV11-1 and TRBJ2-5; the D is unclear. Germline loops: CDR1 SGHAT, CDR2 FQDESV (reference sequence). V shed 3 bases and J shed 4 bases, with 15 bases lying between them. There are 15 residues in the CDR3. The CDR3 nucleotides read TGTGCCAGCAGCTTTACTGCTGGACGAATAGAGACCCAGTACTTC. Its translation: CASSFTAGRIETQYF.

This clonotype was picked up a small number of times. This chain joins TRBV10-3 and TRBJ2-1; 7 bases line up with TRBD1. The CDR3 has 14 amino acids. Germline trimming cut 7 bases from V and 1 base from J; bases unmatched to any gene: 4. The germline gives CDR1 ENHRY, CDR2 SYGVKD. CDR3 residues: CAINEGASYNEQFF. In DNA, the CDR3 is TGTGCCATCAACGAGGGGGCTTCCTACAATGAGCAGTTCTTC.

In its sample, this clonotype was seen a few times. The chain carries TRBV10-3 and TRBJ2-1, with D possibly TRBD1 on 6 matching bases. The V gene's germline CDR1 is ENHRY and CDR2 SYGVKD. The CDR3 sequence is 12 residues long. With 3 bases removed from V and 6 bases from J, the gap between germline ends came to 6 bases. DNA for the CDR3: TGTGCCATCAGTGACAGGGGCAATGAGCAGTTCTTC. The encoded protein is CAISDRGNEQFF.

V gene TRBV27 combines with J gene TRBJ2-3, with a tentative D call TRBD2 (5 bases). Looked up from germline, CDR1 is MNHEY and CDR2 is SMNVEV (reference sequence). Trimming cost V 3 bases and J 6 bases, with 10 bases left between them. This CDR3 has 13 amino acids. The CDR3: CASSFGEWDTQYF. CDR3 coding DNA: TGTGCCAGCAGTTTTGGGGAGTGGGATACGCAGTATTTT.

The chain couples TRBV20-1 to TRBJ2-7; D remains ambiguous. Per the germline V gene, CDR1 is DFQATT and CDR2 is SNEGSKA (reference sequence). Trimming cost V 1 base and J 5 bases, with 15 bases left between them. The CDR3 spans 14 residues. This chain's CDR3 is CSARGGYPSNEQYF. CDR3 in DNA: TGCAGTGCTAGAGGTGGATATCCTTCCAACGAGCAGTACTTC.

The genes are TRBV20-1 and TRBJ2-7; 9 nucleotides line up with TRBD1. The end of the DNA is better explained by TRBJ2-5, so the J call may be wrong. Germline CDR1 DFQATT, CDR2 SNEGSKA (reference sequence). This CDR3 region has 14 residues. The CDR3: CSANTGGIGETQYF. The CDR3 DNA follows: TGCAGTGCTAATACAGGGGGCATAGGAGAGACCCAGTACTTC.

A few counts support this clonotype. The chain links TRBV5-1 to TRBJ2-1; 8 bases fit TRBD2. CDR3 length: 17 residues. The V gene's germline CDR1 is SGHRS and CDR2 YFSETQ. The trim removed 2 bases at V and 0 bases at J, leaving 7 bases unmatched. Here the CDR3 reads CASSLGSGARSYNEQFF. In DNA form, the CDR3 reads TGCGCCAGCAGCTTAGGTAGCGGGGCCCGCTCCTACAATGAGCAGTTCTTC. Based on the CDR3 plus reference TRBV5-1 and TRBJ2-1, the full variable domain is KAGVTQTPRYLIKTRGQQVTLSCSPISGHRSVSWYQQTPGQGLQFLFEYFSETQRNKGNFPGRFSGRQFSNSRSEMNVSTLELGDSALYLCASSLGSGARSYNEQFFGPGTRLTVL.

V and J are TRBV18 and TRBJ2-1; D unclear. The CDR3 has 15 residues. The V gene's germline CDR1 is KGHSH and CDR2 LQKENI. Trimming stripped 0 bases from V and 3 bases from J, with 9 bases between. CDR3 nucleotides: TGTGCCAGCTCACCACCCGGGCGCTTCTACAATGAGCAGTTCTTC. Translated, it gives CASSPPGRFYNEQFF. The full variable domain, its missing parts supplied by reference TRBV18 and TRBJ2-1, is NAGVMQNPRHLVRRRGQEARLRCSPMKGHSHVYWYRQLPEEGLKFMVYLQKENIIDESGMPKERFSAEFPKEGPSILRIQQVVRGDSAAYFCASSPPGRFYNEQFFGPGTRLTVL.

This clonotype was counted a few times. V is TRBV20-1 and J is TRBJ2-1; 13 bases agree with TRBD2. This CDR3 is 15 amino acids long. V lost 6 bases, J lost 3 bases, and 5 bases stayed unmatched. Looked up from germline, CDR1 is DFQATT and CDR2 is SNEGSKA (reference sequence). The CDR3 loop reads CSAGGLAGSYNEQFF. DNA for the CDR3: TGCAGTGCGGGGGGACTAGCGGGGAGCTACAATGAGCAGTTCTTC.

The J gene is TRBJ2-3, the V gene TRBV5-1; D perhaps matches TRBD2 (5 bases). The germline V gene encodes CDR1 SGHRS and CDR2 YFSETQ. This CDR3 region has 15 residues. V shed 7 bases and J shed 2 bases, with 17 bases lying between them. CDR3 sequence reads: CASAEGSAVTDTQYF. The CDR3 nucleotides are TGCGCCAGCGCTGAGGGCTCCGCAGTCACAGATACGCAGTATTTT.

In this sample, this clonotype turned up many times. The rearrangement uses TRBV6-5 and TRBJ2-1, with TRBD1 identical over 8 bases. The CDR3 contains 16 residues. The ends lost 2 bases at V and 6 bases at J; junction bases unmatched: 9. Per the germline V gene, CDR1 is MNHEY and CDR2 is SVGAGI. The CDR3 DNA follows: TGTGCCAGCAGTTACCTAGGGACAGGCCCGAGCAATGAGCAGTTCTTC. It codes for CASSYLGTGPSNEQFF.

The CDR3 protein is CASSEWDRVFRGANVLTF. Here the CDR3 DNA reads TGTGCCAGCAGTGAATGGGACAGGGTGTTTCGTGGGGCCAACGTCCTGACTTTC. The rearrangement uses TRBV2 and TRBJ2-6, with TRBD1 matching 9 bases. The junction had 8 bases not matched to a gene; V was cut back by 2 bases and J by 3 bases. There are 18 residues in the CDR3. Germline V gives CDR1 SNHLY, CDR2 FYNNEI.

In regard to this clonotype: Likely a read error: the CDR3 ends without its conserved phenylalanine or tryptophan. The chain employs TRBV12-3 or TRBV12-4 and TRBJ2-7; perhaps D is TRBD1 or TRBD2 (5 bases each). V was cut by 6 bases and J by 5 bases, with 17 bases left in between. This CDR3 contains 14 residues. CDR3 in amino acids: CASRPGTYYHEQYL. DNA for the CDR3: TGTGCCAGCAGACCCGGGACCTACTACCACGAGCAGTACCTC.

The chain combines TRBV6-6 with TRBJ1-2, with D unresolved. Germline V gene data show CDR1 as MNHNY and CDR2 as SVGAGI (reference sequence). V lost 2 bases, J lost 4 bases, and 11 bases lay in between. This CDR3 spans 14 amino acids. The CDR3 nucleotides are TGTGCCAGCAGTTACGGGGATCCCTCCTATGGCTACACCTTC. Translating gives CASSYGDPSYGYTF.